What follows describes a single T cell receptor beta chain. The second PCR ran roughly 6 to 11 cycles with a sample-barcoded 5' primer and J-beta primers. MiXCR, run by TCRdb on the 5' RACE reads, gives a single entry per CDR3 protein. The sample shows hundreds of thousands of distinct CDR3 sequences, around 45% of them seen only once. The entry originates in a study of blood T cells in healthy people across ages. The V end was cut by 2 bases, the J end by 15 bases, with 14 bases between. This CDR3 has 12 amino acids. The sample taken for sequencing was blood. This receptor was identified in a man older than 75 in good health. The rearrangement joins TRBV12-3 or TRBV12-4 to TRBJ2-1; the D gene could be TRBD1 or TRBD2 (5 bases each). CDR3 nucleotide sequence: TGTGCCAGCAGTTTAAACCCCGGGGCCCGGTTCTTC. Translation gives CASSLNPGARFF.